Listed here is a single T cell receptor beta chain. Its antigen remains undetermined. Qualities for individual bases were not recorded, and no much larger clone is one base off. The CDR3 contains 15 residues, cysteine and phenylalanine counted. Only CDR3 DNA is held: 45 bases, read in frame from base 1. Looking up the germline V gene yields CDR1 MDHEN and CDR2 SYDVKM. V is reduced by 3 bases and J by 2 bases, leaving a spacing of 13 bases between them. The data originate from a study of T cell responses to AZD1222 COVID-19 vaccine (dated by TCRdb to about 2021). At the level of the whole study: A total of 233 trial participants underwent TCR sequencing, of whom approximately 210 received two doses of AZD1222 and 26 received two doses of the MenACWY control vaccine. Trial participants were enrolled by age into subgroups of 18-55, 56-69 and 70-plus years, and around 150, 28 and 57 TCR-sequenced participants, respectively, were included in these subgroups. Study-wide findings and limitations: Because no day 14 peak-response samples were available, repertoires were characterized only after the peak T cell response. Conclusions about previously exposed vaccinees are limited because only five to seven AZD1222 recipients were SARS-CoV-2 seropositive at baseline. Participants were mostly white British and included more females than males, and it was suggested by the authors that clonal diversity may have been underestimated. Reportedly, close to half of the unique spike-specific TCRs recognized epitopes lying outside the regions that are mutated in the B.1.351 and B.1.1.7 variants. The 56-69-year group was small, and its depth increase did not reach significance, likely because of low power. After two AZD1222 doses, both the breadth and the depth of spike-specific TCRs were significantly higher than at day 0 and than in MenACWY recipients. The vaccine-associated CD4 TCRs covered the entire spike protein, and the dominant responses fell in regions 160-218 and 743-854.

The time point label, as the study defines it: about 28 days (+/-7) after the second vaccine dose. Taken with the paper, the label for treatment or condition translates to: meningococcal conjugate vaccine given as trial control. The vaccinee samples were drawn from two UK trials, COV001 and COV002, one of which was a single-blind randomized controlled phase 2/3 trial testing AZD1222 (ChAdOx1 nCoV-19) in healthy adults. For TCRbeta chain sequencing, PBMC samples were collected from trial participants at day 0 and at day 28 after the second dose. The CDR3 regions of human TCRbeta chains were subjected to immunosequencing. For the original study's pipeline: TCRs in the repertoires were compared against a reference library of SARS-CoV-2-specific TCRs that had been generated with the MIRA antigen-specificity platform. Breadth meant the fraction of unique TCRs that were SARS-CoV-2-associated, whereas depth meant the fraction of total T cells that were SARS-CoV-2-associated. Using the MIRA data, every spike-specific TCR was mapped to the spike region that the TCR reacted to and assigned to either a CD4 or a CD8 class. Log10-transformed breadth and depth values were compared by one-way ANOVA with Sidak's multiple comparisons tests. Held by TCRdb, this immuneACCESS table contains in-frame sequences only and omits some clones. Under half of the omission traces to an unresolved V gene where checked; the cause of the rest is unknown. D and trimming were read from the DNA, whereas the V and J calls and clone size are those reported in that table. The sample table lists 180,000 or so clones, around 90% of them with a count of one. The ten largest clones represent roughly 4% of the sample.

The sequence links TRBV28 to TRBJ2-5, with TRBD2 as a weak D call on 6 bases. This TCR was recovered from an adult who received the MenACWY meningococcal vaccine as a control. This sample comprised peripheral blood, obtained 28 days after the second dose of the MenACWY control vaccine. The CDR3 corresponds to CASSFAGIYQETQYF. The bases read TGTGCCAGCAGTTTTGCGGGGATATATCAAGAGACCCAGTACTTC.